The clone carrying this T cell receptor (beta chain) has a single count. Antigen unknown. The germline CDR1 and CDR2 sequences are SGHAT and FQDESV (reference sequence). The trim removed 1 base at V and 2 bases at J, leaving 9 bases unmatched. This CDR3 has 17 residues. The sample is drawn from a study of shared clonotypes between healthy human individuals. Study-level findings and limits: Investigators collected only blood, and repertoires in tissues likely differ. Clonotype sharing among donors was thought likely to change with sequencing depth.

The DNA input per sorted-subset replicate PCR was roughly 210 ng, corresponding to tens of thousands of T cell genomes. Generated by immunoSEQ multiplex PCR, the TCRdb table keeps only in-frame clones and is missing some. The sample shows approximately 1.9 million clones, around 93% of them seen only once. Selected positively for CCR7 and CD45RO-negative, naive CD8 cells excluded terminally differentiated effector memory CD45RA+ cells. The J gene is TRBJ2-3, the V gene TRBV11-1; 7 bases are shared with TRBD2. What was sequenced was naive CD8+ T cells from PBMCs. This clonotype originated in a man between 18 and 35 years old in good health. Some clones in this sample may be carry-over from other donors' samples. In DNA form, the CDR3 reads TGTGCCAGCAGCTTAGTTGTAACGGGAGGTCTCACAGATACGCAGTATTTT. Its protein product is CASSLVVTGGLTDTQYF.